The clone carrying this T cell receptor beta chain has ten or more counts. Unique molecular identifiers were incorporated during preparation of the TCRbeta library. TCRdb independently ran MiXCR on the PCR reads; one entry per CDR3 protein. The data show 240,000 or so distinct CDR3 sequences, around 11% seen once. This sample stems from a study of T-cell reconstitution after alpha-beta-depleted transplantation in children. The specimen was PBMCs from the stem cell graft donor, collected from the stem cell graft. The sequence was collected from a human donor who donated a stem cell graft to a child with acute lymphoblastic leukemia.

The CDR3 sequence: CASSQDLSGSAPLHF. The CDR3 nucleotides are TGCGCCAGCAGCCAAGATTTGTCAGGGAGTGCACCCCTCCACTTT. The gene calls are TRBV4-3 and TRBJ1-6; D is perhaps TRBD1 (5 bases). This CDR3 is built from 15 residues. Germline V gene lookup returns CDR1 LGHNA and CDR2 YSLEER. The V end lost 0 bases, the J end lost 11 bases, and 14 bases lay between the germline ends.